This T cell receptor beta chain derives from a study of blood T cell repertoires in COVID-19. As for the study in general: Material from acute and convalescent COVID-19 was sourced from the United States, Italy and Spain. The analysed material was cDNA or gDNA that came from T cells, B-cell-depleted T cells, or PBMCs.

The table came from immunoSEQ multiplex PCR; TCRdb's copy has only in-frame clones and leaves some out. This sample has approximately 300,000 clones, with 80% to 90% found just once. Participant age was about 18 to 100 years, and participants resided in approximately 24 US areas. Researchers sorted participants into cohorts using their self-reported clinical history. Germline loops: CDR1 WSHSY, CDR2 SAAADI. The CDR3 totals 15 residues. V was pared by 9 bases and J by 2 bases, with 9 bases of the junction left unmatched. The chain recombines TRBV10-2 with TRBJ2-3, with TRBD2 identical over 9 bases. Sequenced sample: PBMCs or T cells enriched from blood (not recorded which). This TCR came from a man aged 25 to 40 who had recovered from COVID-19. Here the CDR3 DNA reads TGCGCCAGTGGACGGCTAGCGGGGACCACAGATACGCAGTATTTT. This translates into CASGRLAGTTDTQYF.